These T cell receptor beta chains were read from a single sample in a study of CD8+ T cells in alopecia areata. The protocol was immunoSEQ multiplex PCR, while the TCRdb copy is restricted to in-frame clones and leaves out a portion. The repertoire holds around 160,000 clones, with around 87% as singletons. This specimen consisted of CD8+ T cells sorted from blood, obtained at week 0. These receptors originate from a human donor with alopecia areata. Each CDR3 is given without its conserved first and last residue.

j_gene | v_gene | len | CDR3aa
TRBJ2-7 | TRBV4-1 | 12 | ASSQYSSFSEQY
TRBJ1-1 | TRBV19 | 11 | ASSIDLTKEAF
TRBJ2-7 | TRBV2 | 10 | ASSPGPYEQY
TRBJ1-1 | TRBV2 | 10 | ASSEGVSEAF
TRBJ1-2 | TRBV5-1 | 11 | ASSLKFSYGYT
TRBJ1-4 | TRBV6-5 | 13 | ASSYGISINEKLF
TRBJ2-5 | TRBV2 | 15 | ASRRSGTGGFKETQY
TRBJ1-1 | TRBV29-1 | 10 | SVESENTEAF
TRBJ2-7 | TRBV11-2 | 15 | ASSSYQAGTGSYEQY
TRBJ2-5 | TRBV29-1 | 12 | SVEDLRPQETQY
TRBJ2-7 | TRBV2 | 10 | ASKEGNYEQY
TRBJ2-7 | TRBV2 | 13 | ASSENPGQSYEQY
TRBJ2-7 | TRBV29-1 | 8 | SVLEYEQY
TRBJ1-5 | TRBV27 | 13 | ASSLGPYSNQPQH
TRBJ2-3 | TRBV9 | 13 | ATNEGGRGTDTQY
TRBJ1-1 | TRBV4-1 | 14 | ASSQEEFGAFPEAF
TRBJ2-5 | TRBV7-9 | 10 | ASSLDQETQY
TRBJ2-1 | TRBV7-7 | 14 | ASSLAVSAESNEQF